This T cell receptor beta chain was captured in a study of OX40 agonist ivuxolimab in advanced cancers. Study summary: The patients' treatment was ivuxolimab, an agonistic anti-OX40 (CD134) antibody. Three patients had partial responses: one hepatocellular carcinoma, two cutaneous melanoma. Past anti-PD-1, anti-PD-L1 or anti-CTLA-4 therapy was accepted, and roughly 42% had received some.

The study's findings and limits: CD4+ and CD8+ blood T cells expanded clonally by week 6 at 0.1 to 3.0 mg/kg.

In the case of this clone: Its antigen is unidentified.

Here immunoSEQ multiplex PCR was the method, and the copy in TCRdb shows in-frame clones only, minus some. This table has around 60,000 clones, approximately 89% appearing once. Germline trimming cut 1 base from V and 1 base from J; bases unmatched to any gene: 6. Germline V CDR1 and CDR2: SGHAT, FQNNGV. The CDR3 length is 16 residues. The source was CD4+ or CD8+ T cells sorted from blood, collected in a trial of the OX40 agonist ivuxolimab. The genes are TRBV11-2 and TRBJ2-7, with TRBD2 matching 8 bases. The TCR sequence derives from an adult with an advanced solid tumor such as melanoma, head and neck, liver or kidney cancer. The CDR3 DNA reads TGTGCCAGCAGCTTAGTTGCTAGCGGGCGTTCCTACGAGCAGTACTTC. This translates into CASSLVASGRSYEQYF.